The T cell receptor beta chain under discussion was sequenced for a study of blood T cell repertoires in COVID-19. Study at large: Nucleic acid was either cDNA or gDNA, and it came from T cells, B-cell-depleted T cells, or PBMCs.

As processed by the authors: Researchers report that nucleated cell counts were estimated from reference gene primer amplification. Profiling relied on immunoSEQ multiplex PCR, and the TCRdb table lists in-frame clones only, not all of them. The V and J calls and the clone size are those of that table, but D and trimming were determined from the DNA. The data show hundreds of thousands of clones, less than 85% seen once. Germline V gene data show CDR1 as LNHDA and CDR2 as SQIVND (reference sequence). V lost 4 bases and J lost 3; bases outside the gene matches: 12. This CDR3 has 17 amino acids. The sequencing input was peripheral blood. The V and J genes are TRBV19 and TRBJ1-5; TRBD1 agrees at 7 bases. The sequence derives from a woman aged 80 or over with active or convalescent COVID-19. CDR3 DNA sequence: TGTGCCAGTAGTACAGTCGAAGGGACAGCTTACAATCAGCCCCAGCATTTT. As protein: CASSTVEGTAYNQPQHF.